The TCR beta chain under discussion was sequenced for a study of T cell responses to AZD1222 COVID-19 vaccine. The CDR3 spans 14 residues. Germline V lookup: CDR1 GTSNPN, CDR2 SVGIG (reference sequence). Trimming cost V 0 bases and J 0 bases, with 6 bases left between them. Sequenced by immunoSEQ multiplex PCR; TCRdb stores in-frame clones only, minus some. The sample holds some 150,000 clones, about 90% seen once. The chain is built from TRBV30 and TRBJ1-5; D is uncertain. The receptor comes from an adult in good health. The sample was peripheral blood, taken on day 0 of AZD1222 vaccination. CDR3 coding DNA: TGTGCCTGGAGTGTACGCATTAGCAATCAGCCCCAGCATTTT. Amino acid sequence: CAWSVRISNQPQHF.